This is a list of T cell receptor beta chains from one sample in a study of CD8 T cells in ankylosing spondylitis. TCRdb fed the 5' RACE reads into MiXCR, producing one record per CDR3 protein. The table has 150,000 or so distinct CDR3 sequences, 9.8% seen once. Sequencing used blood, either unsorted or a sorted T cell fraction (not recorded which). Receptors originate from a female donor with ankylosing spondylitis or in good health (not recorded which). Each CDR3 is given with its conserved first and last residue. A D gene is named only where the DNA matches it firmly. The size entry is marked missing in some rows and otherwise reads once, few, many or a size class.

>TRBV12-3/TRBV12-4|TRBJ2-3|TRBD2|few
TGTGCCAGCAGAACTAGCGGGAAAACAGATACGCAGTATTTT
CASRTSGKTDTQYF
>TRBV28|TRBJ2-1|.|few
TGTGCCAGCAGTTTATTCAGAGACAGCCCCAGGCAGTTCTTC
CASSLFRDSPRQFF
>TRBV11-2|TRBJ2-3|.|.
TGTGCCAGCAGGCCGCGTTGGGATACGCAGTATTTT
CASRPRWDTQYF
>TRBV25-1|TRBJ2-1|TRBD1|.
TGTGCCAGCGGTGGGACAGGAGGCAATGAGCAGTTCTTC
CASGGTGGNEQFF
>TRBV7-9|TRBJ2-1|TRBD1|.
TGTGCCGGCAGCCCGGGACAGGGCTACAATGAGCAGTTCTTC
CAGSPGQGYNEQFF
>TRBV7-9|TRBJ1-1|.|.
TGTGCCAGCACCTCAATTAACACTGAAGCTTTCTTT
CASTSINTEAFF
>TRBV25-1|TRBJ2-5|.|.
TGTGCCACCGAGGGCCACGGCCAAGAGACCCAGTACTTC
CATEGHGQETQYF
>TRBV6-2/TRBV6-3|TRBJ1-1|.|few
TGTGCCAGCAGTTACCCTTACACGGGTACTGAAGCTTTCTTT
CASSYPYTGTEAFF
>TRBV7-9|TRBJ2-5|TRBD1|few
TGTGCCAGCAGCAGGACAGGGACCCAAGAGACCCAGTACTTC
CASSRTGTQETQYF
>TRBV4-1|TRBJ2-2|.|.
TGCGCCAGCAGCCAAGTCCAGGGACCCGGGGAGCTGTTTTTT
CASSQVQGPGELFF
>TRBV20-1|TRBJ2-1|.|.
TGCAGTGCTAGATCTGAGGGGTCCTACAATGAGCAGTTCTTC
CSARSEGSYNEQFF
>TRBV10-3|TRBJ2-7|.|few
TGTGCCATCAGTGAAGGACAGCCCAGCTACGAGCAGTACTTC
CAISEGQPSYEQYF
>TRBV4-3|TRBJ2-7|TRBD2|.
TGCGCCAGCAGCCAAGAGATTACGGCGGGAGGTCCATCTTACGAGCAGTACTTC
CASSQEITAGGPSYEQYF
>TRBV7-6|TRBJ2-1|TRBD2|few
TGTGCCAGCAGCTTTTCTAGCGGGAGCGATGAGCAGTTCTTC
CASSFSSGSDEQFF
>TRBV4-3|TRBJ1-6|.|.
TGCGCCAGCAGCCAGGGAATCAATTCACCCCTCCACTTT
CASSQGINSPLHF
>TRBV29-1|TRBJ2-1|.|many
TGCAGCGTTGAAGATCCAAGAACAAGTCCAAGAGGGTTCTTC
CSVEDPRTSPRGFF
>TRBV4-1|TRBJ1-2|.|.
TGCGCCAGCAGCCCACTGAGGGGGGCTGAAGGCTACACCTTC
CASSPLRGAEGYTF
>TRBV29-1|TRBJ1-2|.|many
TGCAGCGGCCGACAGGACTATGGCTACACCTTC
CSGRQDYGYTF
>TRBV12-3/TRBV12-4|TRBJ1-1|.|many
TGTGCCAGCACCCCGTGGGGAGGCACTGAAGCTTTCTTT
CASTPWGGTEAFF
>TRBV20-1|TRBJ2-7|TRBD2|.
TGCAGTGCTAGGGCCGGGACTAGCGACGCCTACGAGCAGTACTTC
CSARAGTSDAYEQYF
>TRBV28|TRBJ2-1|TRBD2|.
TGTGCCAGCAGTTTCTCGTCTAGCGGGACCAATGAGCAGTTCTTC
CASSFSSSGTNEQFF
>TRBV9|TRBJ2-1|.|many
TGTGCCAGCAGCGTAGCCCTAGGGTGGAATGAGCAGTTCTTC
CASSVALGWNEQFF
>TRBV12-3/TRBV12-4|TRBJ1-4|.|few
TGTGCCAGCCGAGTGGGTGAAAAACTGTTTTTT
CASRVGEKLFF
>TRBV7-9|TRBJ2-1|.|few
TGTGCCAGCAGCTTAGGACAGCTTACCTACAATGAGCAGTTCTTC
CASSLGQLTYNEQFF
>TRBV6-2/TRBV6-3|TRBJ1-1|.|few
TGTGCCAGCACCGAACTGAACACTGAAGCTTTCTTT
CASTELNTEAFF
>TRBV4-1|TRBJ1-3|.|many
TGCGCCAGCAGCCAAGGCCCGGGGGGCCCAGGGGCATCCGGAAACACCATATATTTT
CASSQGPGGPGASGNTIYF
>TRBV4-3|TRBJ2-1|.|few
TGCGCCAGCAGCCAAGAGCAAAGCGTGAGCTCCTACAATGAGCAGTTCTTC
CASSQEQSVSSYNEQFF
>TRBV29-1|TRBJ2-1|.|many
TGCAGCGTTGAGAAGGGGTTGGGACTCGACAATGAGCAGTTCTTC
CSVEKGLGLDNEQFF
>TRBV27|TRBJ2-7|.|.
TGTGCCAGCAGTTTATCGGGGTTAGCCGGCTACGAGCAGTACTTC
CASSLSGLAGYEQYF
>TRBV12-3/TRBV12-4|TRBJ2-7|.|many
TGTGCCAGCAGGGGGGACGGCAGGGGTTACGAGCAGTACTTC
CASRGDGRGYEQYF
>TRBV15|TRBJ2-1|.|many
TGTGCCACCAGCAGAGTGGGGGAGTTAAGGAATGAGCAGTTCTTC
CATSRVGELRNEQFF
>TRBV19|TRBJ2-1|.|.
TGTGCCAGTAGTATAGGGGGACTCCTCAATGAGCAGTTCTTC
CASSIGGLLNEQFF
>TRBV5-1|TRBJ2-3|TRBD2|many
TGCGCCAGCAGCTTTCGCGGGAGCGAGGCAGATACGCAGTATTTT
CASSFRGSEADTQYF
>TRBV4-3|TRBJ2-1|.|.
TGCGCCAGCAGCCAAGAACTAGACTCCTACAATGAGCAGTTCTTC
CASSQELDSYNEQFF
>TRBV24-1|TRBJ2-7|TRBD2|few
TGTGCCACCAGTGATTCCGGGACTAGTAACGAGCAGTACTTC
CATSDSGTSNEQYF
>TRBV4-3|TRBJ2-7|.|many
TGCGCCAGCAGCCAAGGACATCAGAGTAGGAACGAGCAGTACTTC
CASSQGHQSRNEQYF
>TRBV4-3|TRBJ2-2|.|.
TGCGCCAGCAGCCAAGAATTTAGGCGCAGGCCCGGGGAGCTGTTTTTT
CASSQEFRRRPGELFF
>TRBV24-1|TRBJ2-1|TRBD1|.
TGTGCCACCAGTGATATCAGGGGGCGAGGGCTTGGGGATGAGCAGTTCTTC
CATSDIRGRGLGDEQFF
>TRBV11-2|TRBJ1-1|.|.
TGTGCCAGCACCACTCGGCCGTTTGAAAAAGCTTTCTTT
CASTTRPFEKAFF
>TRBV20-1|TRBJ2-5|TRBD2|few
TGCAGTGGCCCGGGGGCTAGCGGGAGAGCGGGGAAGGAGACCCAGTACTTC
CSGPGASGRAGKETQYF
>TRBV2|TRBJ1-5|TRBD1|.
TGTGCCAGCAGTGATTCGGGACAGTTTAGCAATCAGCCCCAGCATTTT
CASSDSGQFSNQPQHF
>TRBV5-1|TRBJ1-3|.|.
TGCGCCAGCAGCTTGGGCTCCGATTCTGGAAACACCATATATTTT
CASSLGSDSGNTIYF
>TRBV4-3|TRBJ2-1|TRBD2|many
TGCGCCAGCAGCCAAGATTTCAGCGGGAGCTTTTACAATGAGCAGTTCTTC
CASSQDFSGSFYNEQFF
>TRBV15|TRBJ2-1|.|few
TGTGCCACCAGCAGAGATCGGGCCCCCAATGAGCAGTTCTTC
CATSRDRAPNEQFF
>TRBV7-6|TRBJ1-4|.|few
TGTGCCAGCAGCCTCGACAGTGAAAAACTGTTTTTT
CASSLDSEKLFF
>TRBV7-9|TRBJ2-1|.|many
TGTGCCAGCAACCCCCCGGGCACGCATTACAATGAGCAGTTCTTC
CASNPPGTHYNEQFF
>TRBV27|TRBJ2-1|TRBD1|.
TGTGCCAGCCGATCGGGGACAGGAACTTACAATGAGCAGTTCTTC
CASRSGTGTYNEQFF
>TRBV13|TRBJ2-1|TRBD2|.
TGTGCCAGCAGTTCCAATGGGGGGACTAGCGGGTATGAGCAGTTCTTC
CASSSNGGTSGYEQFF
>TRBV15|TRBJ1-5|TRBD1|.
TGTGCCACCAGCACCGAGGGTGGCAGGGGGCGGTTTAGCAATCAGCCCCAGCATTTT
CATSTEGGRGRFSNQPQHF
>TRBV27|TRBJ1-1|.|few
TGTGCCAGCAGTTTCACCGATTACACTGAAGCTTTCTTT
CASSFTDYTEAFF
>TRBV7-2|TRBJ1-4|.|many
TGTGCCAGCAGCTCCCGCGGGGCAACTAATGAAAAACTGTTTTTT
CASSSRGATNEKLFF
>TRBV9|TRBJ2-1|.|many
TGTGCCAGCAGCGTATCTCGAGAGGGAACCTACAATGAGCAGTTCTTC
CASSVSREGTYNEQFF
>TRBV11-2|TRBJ1-1|.|.
TGTGCCAGCAGCTTGCGGGGGCAAGGAACTGAAGCTTTCTTT
CASSLRGQGTEAFF